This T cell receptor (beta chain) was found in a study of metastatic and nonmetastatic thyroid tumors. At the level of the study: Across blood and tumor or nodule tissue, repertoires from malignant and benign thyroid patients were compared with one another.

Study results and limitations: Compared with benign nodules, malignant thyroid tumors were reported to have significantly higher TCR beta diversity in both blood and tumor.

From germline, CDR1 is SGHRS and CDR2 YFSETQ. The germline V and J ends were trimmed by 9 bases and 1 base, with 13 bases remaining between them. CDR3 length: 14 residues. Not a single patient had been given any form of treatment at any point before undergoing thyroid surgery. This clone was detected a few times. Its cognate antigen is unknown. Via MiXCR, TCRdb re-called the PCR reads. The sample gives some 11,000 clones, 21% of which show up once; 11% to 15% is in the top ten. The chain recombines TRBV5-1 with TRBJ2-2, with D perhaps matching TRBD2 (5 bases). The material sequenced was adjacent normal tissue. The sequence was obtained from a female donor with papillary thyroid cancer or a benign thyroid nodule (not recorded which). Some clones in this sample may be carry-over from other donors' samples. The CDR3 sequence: CANTSGMNTGELFF. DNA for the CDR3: TGCGCCAACACATCGGGAATGAACACCGGGGAGCTGTTTTTT.